The clone carrying this TCR beta chain was seen only a few times. Its matching antigen is unknown. Use of 60 Vbeta and 13 Jbeta primers characterized the PCR. Repertoires were generated with immunoSEQ multiplex PCR, while TCRdb's copy carries only in-frame clones and drops some. The repertoire holds 180,000 or so clones, with 75% to 80% as singletons. This specimen belongs to a study of cytomegalovirus exposure and HLA in healthy donors. Broader study findings: The classifier reportedly diagnosed cytomegalovirus status with high specificity and sensitivity.

Unmatched junction bases numbered 6, after V lost 7 bases and J lost 11 bases. This CDR3 has 11 amino acids. Germline V CDR1 and CDR2: SGHAT, FQNNGV. This clonotype was obtained from a man in his fifties in good health and CMV-seropositive. The rearrangement links TRBV11-2 to TRBJ2-3; 7 bases align to TRBD2. Sequencing was performed on PBMCs. The CDR3 bases are TGTGCCAGCACCCCAGGGAGGGGGCAGTATTTT. It codes for CASTPGRGQYF.